These 30 T cell receptor beta chains were sequenced from one sample in a study of blood T cell repertoires in COVID-19. Assay: immunoSEQ multiplex PCR; the TCRdb copy retains only in-frame clones and omits some. This sample has 310,000 or so clones, with around four fifths found just once. Specimen: peripheral blood. These receptor sequences come from a woman aged 50 to 60 with acute or convalescent COVID-19.

This clone occurred once. The chain employs TRBV19 and TRBJ1-2; D is possibly TRBD1 (5 bases). Trimming pared 3 bases from V and 3 bases from J, leaving 14 bases between. This CDR3 has 15 residues. The germline gives CDR1 LNHDA, CDR2 SQIVND (reference sequence). The CDR3 loop reads CASSMGPGIHYGYTF. In DNA, the CDR3 is TGTGCCAGTAGTATGGGGCCAGGGATCCACTATGGCTACACCTTC.

The V and J genes are TRBV6-2 or TRBV6-3 and TRBJ1-2; the D gene is possibly TRBD1 (5 bases). This CDR3 has 14 residues. Deletions cut 6 bases from V and 1 base from J, with 12 bases between. CDR1 and CDR2 (germline): MNHEY, SVGEGT. The CDR3 DNA is TGTGCCAGCAGCCTCGTCGGGGGTAACTATGGCTACACCTTC. This codes for CASSLVGGNYGYTF.

This clone was seen only once. The chain has TRBV5-1 and TRBJ1-1; D unresolved. Germline V gene sequence: CDR1 SGHRS, CDR2 YFSETQ. Trimming stripped 0 bases from V and 0 bases from J, with 3 bases between. The CDR3 loop spans 13 amino acids. CDR3 bases: TGCGCCAGCAGCTTGGTAGTGAACACTGAAGCTTTCTTT. Translating gives CASSLVVNTEAFF.

The V call is TRBV5-4, the J call TRBJ1-4; 9 nucleotides line up with TRBD1. This CDR3 comprises 17 residues. CDR1 and CDR2 (germline): SGHNT, YYREEE (reference sequence). The V gene end was trimmed by 4 bases and the J gene end by 5 bases; junction bases not matched to a gene: 12. The CDR3 DNA reads TGTGCCAGCAGCATCAAACGACAGGGGGGTTACAATGAAAAACTGTTTTTT. It translates to CASSIKRQGGYNEKLFF.

This chain links TRBV7-2 with TRBJ2-1; the D gene is possibly TRBD2 (5 bases). The germline V gene has CDR1 SGHTA and CDR2 FQGNSA. V shed 4 bases and J shed 7 bases, with 14 bases lying between them. The CDR3 length is 14 residues. In DNA form, the CDR3 reads TGTGCCAGCAGCTCGCGGACTCCGGGGAATGAGCAGTTCTTC. Translating it yields CASSSRTPGNEQFF.

The chain employs TRBV19 and TRBJ2-5; 8 nucleotides agree with TRBD1. Trimming cost V 6 bases and J 1 base; bases outside gene matches: 1. The CDR3 runs 13 residues. The germline gives CDR1 LNHDA, CDR2 SQIVND (reference sequence). In nucleotides, the CDR3 is TGTGCCAGTAGAGGACAGGGCCAAGAGACCCAGTACTTC. Translation: CASRGQGQETQYF.

The chain is built from TRBV20-1 and TRBJ2-7; TRBD1 matches 7 bases. There are 11 residues in the CDR3. Germline V gives CDR1 DFQATT, CDR2 SNEGSKA (reference sequence). The V and J ends lost 7 bases and 5 bases, in that order; junction bases with no gene match: 5. The CDR3 loop reads CSVSQGDEQYV. CDR3 in DNA: TGCAGTGTTTCTCAGGGGGACGAGCAGTACGTC.

V is TRBV30 and J is TRBJ2-1; unclear D gene. Trimming cost V 4 bases and J 4 bases, with 14 bases left between them. CDR3 length equals 14 residues. Germline assignment: CDR1 GTSNPN and CDR2 SVGIG (reference sequence). The DNA of the CDR3 is TGTGCCTGGAACTGGTCACCCCTATACAATGAGCAGTTCTTC. Its protein product is CAWNWSPLYNEQFF.

The genes are TRBV6-5 and TRBJ1-2, with 12 bases matching TRBD1. V lost 0 bases and J lost 6; bases outside the gene matches: 2. The CDR3 covers 15 residues. Looked up from germline, CDR1 is MNHEY and CDR2 is SVGAGI. The CDR3 coding sequence is TGTGCCAGCAGTTACTCGGGACAGGGGGCAAATGGCTACACCTTC. Translation gives CASSYSGQGANGYTF.

V usage is TRBV7-8 and J usage is TRBJ1-1; D is perhaps TRBD1 (6 bases). Germline CDR1 and CDR2: SGHVS and FQNEAQ. This CDR3 is 14 amino acids long. With 5 bases removed from V and 10 bases from J, the gap between germline ends came to 20 bases. The CDR3 nucleotides read TGTGCCAGCAGCCAAGGGGGTTCGGAGGAGTCAGCTTTCTTT. This encodes CASSQGGSEESAFF.

The V call is TRBV4-1, the J call TRBJ1-6; D remains ambiguous. The CDR3 consists of 17 residues. Looked up from germline, CDR1 is MGHRA and CDR2 is YSYEKL. With 1 base removed from V and 0 bases from J, the gap between germline ends came to 10 bases. CDR3 amino acids: CASSQVVSFSYNSPLHF. The CDR3 nucleotides read TGCGCCAGCAGCCAAGTAGTATCTTTCTCCTATAATTCACCCCTCCACTTT.

The V and J genes are TRBV20-1 and TRBJ1-1; no firm D call. The V gene lost 3 bases and the J gene lost 3 bases, with 17 bases spanning the gap. The CDR3 length is 15 residues. Germline V CDR1 and CDR2: DFQATT, SNEGSKA (reference sequence). The CDR3 spells CSASKRDLRDTEAFF. The DNA for the CDR3 is TGCAGTGCTAGTAAGAGGGATCTTCGGGACACTGAAGCTTTCTTT.

V is TRBV18 and J is TRBJ2-4, with 7 bases fitting TRBD2. Looked up from germline, CDR1 is KGHSH and CDR2 is LQKENI. The V segment lost 6 bases and the J segment 3 bases; nucleotides outside the gene matches: 11. The CDR3 runs to 16 residues. The CDR3 DNA reads TGTGCCAGCTCCCCTCGTCTAGCGGACCTCAAAAACATTCAGTACTTC. Its protein product is CASSPRLADLKNIQYF.

The J gene is TRBJ1-1, the V gene TRBV14; D is undetermined. V gave up 3 bases and J gave up 4 bases, with 18 bases separating them. Germline CDR1 reads SGHDN; CDR2 reads FVKESK. The CDR3 extends over 16 amino acids. The CDR3 sequence is CASSHRFGIRSTEAFF. In nucleotides, the CDR3 is TGTGCCAGCAGCCACAGGTTCGGCATCAGAAGCACTGAAGCTTTCTTT.

The chain is built from TRBV24-1 and TRBJ1-5; 8 bases align to TRBD1. J was trimmed by 6 bases and V by 3 bases; bases with no gene match: 6. CDR3 length: 15 amino acids. Per the germline V gene, CDR1 is KGHDR and CDR2 is SFDVKD. CDR3 sequence: CATSDATGGGQPQHF. DNA of the CDR3: TGTGCCACCAGTGATGCAACAGGGGGAGGTCAGCCCCAGCATTTT.

Concerning this clone: Other nucleotide sequences in the sample specify the same CDR3. V usage is TRBV19 and J usage is TRBJ1-1; no firm D call. The CDR3 is 11 amino acids. Deletions cut 2 bases from V and 5 bases from J, with 3 bases between. CDR1 is LNHDA and CDR2 is SQIVND in the germline V gene (reference sequence). The DNA of the CDR3 is TGTGCCAGTAGTATACTTACTGAAGCTTTCTTT. Amino acid sequence: CASSILTEAFF.

The chain combines TRBV5-1 with TRBJ1-4; no firm D call. V was pared by 1 base and J by 4 bases, with 8 bases between. The CDR3 runs 14 residues. Germline V gene sequence: CDR1 SGHRS, CDR2 YFSETQ. The chain's CDR3 is CASSLSQFNEKLFF. The CDR3 nucleotides are TGCGCCAGCAGCTTGAGTCAGTTTAATGAAAAACTGTTTTTT.

The V gene is TRBV10-1, the J gene TRBJ1-4, with TRBD1 matching 10 bases. The trim removed 0 bases at V and 10 bases at J, leaving 8 bases unmatched. The CDR3 is 16 amino acids. Germline CDR1 is WNHNN and CDR2 is SYGVQD (reference sequence). For the CDR3, the DNA is TGCGCCAGCAGTGAGTCGATGGACAGGGGGGCCGTAAAACTGTTTTTT. Translated: CASSESMDRGAVKLFF.

This clone occurred once. The chain joins TRBV6-5 to TRBJ1-5; D possibly corresponds to TRBD1 (5 bases). From germline, CDR1 is MNHEY and CDR2 SVGAGI. V was pared by 4 bases and J by 4 bases, with 8 bases between. There are 13 residues in the CDR3. CDR3 DNA: TGTGCCAGCAGTTGGACAAGAAATCAGCCCCAGCATTTT. Translated: CASSWTRNQPQHF.

The chain uses TRBV4-1 and TRBJ2-7; no clear D gene. The V gene lost 3 bases and the J gene lost 0 bases, with 15 bases spanning the gap. This CDR3 is 16 amino acids long. Germline V gene sequence: CDR1 MGHRA, CDR2 YSYEKL. CDR3 loop: CASSQSLLSSSYEQYF. DNA of the CDR3: TGCGCCAGCAGCCAGTCATTACTAAGTAGCTCCTACGAGCAGTACTTC.

The chain couples TRBV4-2 to TRBJ2-1; 11 bases match TRBD2. CDR3 length equals 19 residues. V trimming: 1 base; J trimming: 2 bases; junction bases outside the gene matches: 10. Looked up from germline, CDR1 is LGHNA and CDR2 is YNFKEQ. The CDR3 DNA sequence: TGTGCCAGCAGCCAAGGACAGGAGGGACTAGCGGTTCCCTACAATGAGCAGTTCTTC. It yields the protein CASSQGQEGLAVPYNEQFF.

This chain joins TRBV20-1 and TRBJ1-5, with no clear D. Trimming pared 3 bases from V and 6 bases from J, leaving 15 bases between. The CDR3 spans 14 residues. Germline V CDR1 and CDR2: DFQATT, SNEGSKA (reference sequence). The CDR3 here is CSASPQVEVQPQHF. CDR3 DNA: TGCAGTGCTAGTCCCCAGGTAGAAGTTCAGCCCCAGCATTTT.

V and J are TRBV28 and TRBJ1-5; unclear D gene. This CDR3 contains 16 residues. Trimming stripped 7 bases from V and 0 bases from J, with 16 bases between. Germline CDR1 reads MDHEN; CDR2 reads SYDVKM. CDR3 sequence reads: CASTAGGIYSNQPQHF. For the CDR3, the DNA is TGTGCCAGCACCGCGGGAGGGATTTATAGCAATCAGCCCCAGCATTTT. The full variable domain, in which reference TRBV28 and TRBJ1-5 provide the parts outside the CDR3, is DVKVTQSSRYLVKRTGEKVFLECVQDMDHENMFWYRQDPGLGLRLIYFSYDVKMKEKGDIPEGYSVSREKKERFSLILESASTNQTSMYLCASTAGGIYSNQPQHFGDGTRLSIL.

A note on this clone: In the same sample, other DNA sequences code for this CDR3. The V call is TRBV2, the J call TRBJ1-2; 8 nucleotides agree with TRBD1. This CDR3 has 12 residues. V shed 6 bases, J shed 3 bases, and the junction held 0 bases outside the gene matches. The V gene's germline CDR1 is SNHLY and CDR2 FYNNEI. Written as DNA, the CDR3 is TGTGCCAGCAGGGACAGGGACTATGGCTACACCTTC. Translation gives CASRDRDYGYTF.

The rearrangement uses TRBV7-2 and TRBJ2-1, with D possibly TRBD2 on 7 matching bases. CDR1 SGHTA and CDR2 FQGNSA come from the germline V gene. The CDR3 runs to 12 residues. Trimming took off 4 bases at V and 15 bases at J, with 16 bases between the two ends. The CDR3 is CASSSRGREMFF. The DNA of the CDR3 is TGTGCCAGCAGCTCCCGGGGGCGGGAGATGTTCTTC.

The rearrangement uses TRBV4-2 and TRBJ1-1, with D possibly being TRBD1 (5 bases). Trimming shortened V by 0 bases and J by 8 bases, and 13 bases separated the two germline ends. CDR1 and CDR2 from the germline V gene are LGHNA and YNFKEQ. This CDR3 region has 14 residues. This CDR3 is CASSQDRRGTEAFF. DNA of the CDR3: TGTGCCAGCAGCCAAGATCGTAGGGGAACCGAAGCTTTCTTT.

The V and J genes are TRBV18 and TRBJ1-2; 7 positions match TRBD1. This CDR3 has 12 residues. Per germline, CDR1 KGHSH and CDR2 LQKENI. V dropped 9 bases and J dropped 7; count of bases not matched to a gene: 8. The CDR3 bases are TGTGCCAGTTCCGACAGGGCTGGTGGCTACACCTTC. Protein product: CASSDRAGGYTF.

The chain joins TRBV9 to TRBJ1-6; the match to TRBD1 covers 7 bases. V was pared by 4 bases and J by 10 bases, with 11 bases of the junction left unmatched. CDR3 length: 15 amino acids. CDR1 is SGDLS, CDR2 YYNGEE, per germline. The CDR3 sequence: CASSPRQGPSSPLHF. The CDR3 DNA reads as TGTGCCAGCAGCCCGAGACAGGGCCCTAGCTCACCCCTCCACTTT. Full variable domain (missing parts from reference TRBV9 and TRBJ1-6): DSGVTQTPKHLITATGQRVTLRCSPRSGDLSVYWYQQSLDQGLQFLIQYYNGEERAKGNILERFSAQQFPDLHSELNLSSLELGDSALYFCASSPRQGPSSPLHFGNGTRLTVT.

This clone occurred a few times. The rearrangement uses TRBV5-1 and TRBJ2-7, with 13 bases lining up with TRBD2. Germline CDR1 reads SGHRS; CDR2 reads YFSETQ. The CDR3 contains 17 residues. Trimming removed 0 bases from V and 2 bases from J; junction bases left unmatched: 5. The CDR3 loop reads CASSLGVGTSGAYEQYV. The CDR3 DNA is TGCGCCAGCAGCTTGGGAGTAGGGACTAGCGGGGCCTACGAGCAGTACGTC.

The chain couples TRBV28 to TRBJ2-7; 7 bases map to TRBD1. Germline lookup yields CDR1 MDHEN and CDR2 SYDVKM. The CDR3 length is 14 residues. The ends lost 5 bases at V and 7 bases at J; junction bases unmatched: 11. In nucleotides, the CDR3 is TGTGCCAGCAGTACGACAGGGAATAGTATAGAGCAGTACGTC. This sequence encodes CASSTTGNSIEQYV.